This entry describes one T cell receptor beta chain. The CDR3 consists of 15 residues. Trimming took 4 bases from V and 6 from J; bases not matched to a gene: 9. The germline gives CDR1 WNHNN, CDR2 SYGVQD (reference sequence). In the PCR, 60 Vbeta and 13 Jbeta primers were used. TCRdb's table, derived via immunoSEQ multiplex PCR, lists solely in-frame clones and lacks some. The sample holds about 100,000 clones; 81% are singletons and the top ten take less than 5%. The source of the sample is a study of cytomegalovirus exposure and HLA in healthy donors. This TCR came from a woman between 65 and 79 years old in good health and CMV-seropositive. Sequenced sample: PBMCs. This sequence joins TRBV10-1 and TRBJ2-1; TRBD1 matches at 7 bases. DNA of the CDR3: TGCGCCAGCAGTGGGGCAGGGGGAACGTTCAATGAGCAGTTCTTC. Translating it yields CASSGAGGTFNEQFF.